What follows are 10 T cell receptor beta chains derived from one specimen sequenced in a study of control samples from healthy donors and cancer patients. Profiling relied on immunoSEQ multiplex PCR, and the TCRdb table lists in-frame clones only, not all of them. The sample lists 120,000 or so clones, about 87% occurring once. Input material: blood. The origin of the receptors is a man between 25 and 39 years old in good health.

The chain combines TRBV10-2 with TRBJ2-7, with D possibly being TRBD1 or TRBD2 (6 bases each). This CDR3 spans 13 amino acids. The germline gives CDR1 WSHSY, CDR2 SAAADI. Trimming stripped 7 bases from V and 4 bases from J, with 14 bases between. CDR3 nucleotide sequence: TGCGCCAGCAAGGATGGGGGGCCTTACGAGCAGTACGTC. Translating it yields CASKDGGPYEQYV.

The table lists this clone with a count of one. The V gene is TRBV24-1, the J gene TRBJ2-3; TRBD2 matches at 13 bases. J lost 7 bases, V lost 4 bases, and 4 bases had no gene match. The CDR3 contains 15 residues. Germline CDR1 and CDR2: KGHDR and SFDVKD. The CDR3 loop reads CATSDGTSGVYTQYF. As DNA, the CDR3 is TGTGCCACCAGTGACGGGACTAGCGGGGTTTATACGCAGTATTTT.

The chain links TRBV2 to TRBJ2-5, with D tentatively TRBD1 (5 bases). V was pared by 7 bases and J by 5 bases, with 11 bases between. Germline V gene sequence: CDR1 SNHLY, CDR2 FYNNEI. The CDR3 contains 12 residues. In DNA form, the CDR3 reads TGTGCCAGCACCAGGGTCGGGGAGACCCAGTACTTC. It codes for CASTRVGETQYF.

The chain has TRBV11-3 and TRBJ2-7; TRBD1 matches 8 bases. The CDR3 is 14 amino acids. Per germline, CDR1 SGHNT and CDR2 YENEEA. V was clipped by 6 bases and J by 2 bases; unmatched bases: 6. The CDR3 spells CASRKQGGPYEQYF. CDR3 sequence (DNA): TGTGCCAGCAGAAAACAGGGGGGACCCTACGAGCAGTACTTC.

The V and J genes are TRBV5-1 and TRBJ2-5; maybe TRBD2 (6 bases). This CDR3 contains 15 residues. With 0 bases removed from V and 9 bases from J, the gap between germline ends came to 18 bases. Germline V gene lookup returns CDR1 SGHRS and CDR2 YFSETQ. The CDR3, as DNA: TGCGCCAGCAGCTTGGGGGGCTCCGGGACTTCCCCCCAGTACTTC. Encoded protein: CASSLGGSGTSPQYF.

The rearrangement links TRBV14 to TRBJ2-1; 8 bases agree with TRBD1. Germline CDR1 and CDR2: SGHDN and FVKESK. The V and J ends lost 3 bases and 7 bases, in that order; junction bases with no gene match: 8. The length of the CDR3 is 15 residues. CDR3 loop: CASSQYRDRRNEQFF. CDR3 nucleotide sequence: TGTGCCAGCAGCCAGTACCGGGACAGGCGTAATGAGCAGTTCTTC.

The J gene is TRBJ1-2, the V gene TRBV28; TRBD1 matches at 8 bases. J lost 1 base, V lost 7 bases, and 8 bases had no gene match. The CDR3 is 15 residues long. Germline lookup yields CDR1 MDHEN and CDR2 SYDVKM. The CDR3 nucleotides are TGTGCCAGCACCTTCGGGACAGGAAGTAACTATGGCTACACCTTC. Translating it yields CASTFGTGSNYGYTF.

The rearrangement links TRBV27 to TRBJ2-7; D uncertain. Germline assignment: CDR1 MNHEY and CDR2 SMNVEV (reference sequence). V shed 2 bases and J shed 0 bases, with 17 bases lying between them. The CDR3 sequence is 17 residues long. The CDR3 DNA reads TGTGCCAGCAGTTTAACATTTGGCCCTTTGACCTCCTACGAGCAGTACTTC. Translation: CASSLTFGPLTSYEQYF.

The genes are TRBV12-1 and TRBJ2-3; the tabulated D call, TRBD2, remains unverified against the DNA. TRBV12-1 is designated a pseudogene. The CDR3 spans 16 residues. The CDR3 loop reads CASSRLAGGPADTQYF. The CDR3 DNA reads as TGTGCCAGCAGCAGGCTAGCGGGGGGGCCAGCAGATACGCAGTATTTT.

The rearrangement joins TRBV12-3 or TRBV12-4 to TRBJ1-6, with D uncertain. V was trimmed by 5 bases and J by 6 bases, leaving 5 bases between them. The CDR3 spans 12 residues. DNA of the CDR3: TGTGCCAGCAGTCAGACTAATTCACCCCTCCACTTT. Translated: CASSQTNSPLHF.